Here is one TCR beta chain with its context. The CDR3 has 11 residues. With 8 bases removed from V and 0 bases from J, the gap between germline ends came to 3 bases. Germline loops: CDR1 ENHRY, CDR2 SYGVKD. Any history of autoimmune disease or systemic immunosuppression disqualified patients. Data came from immunoSEQ multiplex PCR; TCRdb stores just in-frame clones and leaves some out. The sample contains about 22,000 clones, 86% of which appear only once. The sample is drawn from a study of OX40 agonist ivuxolimab in advanced cancers. Across the study: Aged roughly 23 to 80 with a mean of approximately 57 years, they were more than 80% male.

The sample was CD4+ or CD8+ T cells sorted from blood, taken in a trial of the OX40 agonist ivuxolimab. The chain couples TRBV10-3 to TRBJ2-3; D gene uncertain. This TCR was recovered from an adult with an advanced solid tumor such as melanoma, head and neck, liver or kidney cancer. The DNA for the CDR3 is TGTGCCATCGGAAGCACAGATACGCAGTATTTT. It encodes CAIGSTDTQYF.